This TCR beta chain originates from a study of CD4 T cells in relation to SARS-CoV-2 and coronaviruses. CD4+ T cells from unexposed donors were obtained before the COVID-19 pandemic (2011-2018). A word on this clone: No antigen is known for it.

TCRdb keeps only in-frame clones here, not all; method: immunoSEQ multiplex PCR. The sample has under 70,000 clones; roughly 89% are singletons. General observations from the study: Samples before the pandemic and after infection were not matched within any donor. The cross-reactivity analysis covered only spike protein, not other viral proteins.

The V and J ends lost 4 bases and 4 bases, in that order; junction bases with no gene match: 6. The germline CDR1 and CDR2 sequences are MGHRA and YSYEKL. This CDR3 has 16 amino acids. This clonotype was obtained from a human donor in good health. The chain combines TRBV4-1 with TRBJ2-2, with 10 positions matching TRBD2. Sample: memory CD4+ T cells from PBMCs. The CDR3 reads CASSLLAGVGTGELFF. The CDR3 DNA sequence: TGCGCCAGCAGCCTTCTAGCGGGAGTTGGCACCGGGGAGCTGTTTTTT.